The source of this T cell receptor (beta chain) is a study of blood T cell repertoires in COVID-19. Study details: The analysed material was cDNA or gDNA that came from T cells, B-cell-depleted T cells, or PBMCs.

The assay was immunoSEQ multiplex PCR, and TCRdb's table has in-frame clones only and misses some. The sample lists 85,000 to 130,000 clones, about 64% occurring once. There are 12 residues in the CDR3. The V gene's germline CDR1 is SNHLY and CDR2 FYNNEI. Trimming cost V 6 bases and J 2 bases, with 7 bases left between them. The rearrangement links TRBV2 to TRBJ1-1; D is unclear. Sequences were obtained from peripheral blood. The sequence came from a human donor with acute or convalescent COVID-19. The donor label of this sample is uncertain. The CDR3, as DNA: TGTGCCAGCAGCGTAATAAACACTGAAGCTTTCTTT. It yields the protein CASSVINTEAFF.